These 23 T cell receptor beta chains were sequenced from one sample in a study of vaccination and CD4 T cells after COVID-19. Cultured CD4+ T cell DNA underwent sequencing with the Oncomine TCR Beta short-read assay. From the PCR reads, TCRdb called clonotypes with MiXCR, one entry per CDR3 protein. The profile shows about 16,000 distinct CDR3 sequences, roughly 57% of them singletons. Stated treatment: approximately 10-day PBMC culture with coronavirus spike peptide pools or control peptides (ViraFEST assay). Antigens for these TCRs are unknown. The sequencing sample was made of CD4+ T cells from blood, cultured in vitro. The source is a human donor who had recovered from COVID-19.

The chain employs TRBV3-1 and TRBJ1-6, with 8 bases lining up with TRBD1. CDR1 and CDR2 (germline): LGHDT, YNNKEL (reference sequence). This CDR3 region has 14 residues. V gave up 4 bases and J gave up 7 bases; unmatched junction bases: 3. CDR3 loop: CASSLQGGNSPLHF. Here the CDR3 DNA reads TGTGCCAGCAGCCTACAGGGGGGCAATTCACCCCTCCACTTT.

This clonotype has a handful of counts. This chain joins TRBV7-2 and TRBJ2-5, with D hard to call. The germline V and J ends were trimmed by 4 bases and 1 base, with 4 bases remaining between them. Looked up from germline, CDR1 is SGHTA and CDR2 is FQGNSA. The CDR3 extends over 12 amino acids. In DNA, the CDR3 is TGTGCCAGCAGCTCTCCCCAAGAGACCCAGTACTTC. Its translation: CASSSPQETQYF.

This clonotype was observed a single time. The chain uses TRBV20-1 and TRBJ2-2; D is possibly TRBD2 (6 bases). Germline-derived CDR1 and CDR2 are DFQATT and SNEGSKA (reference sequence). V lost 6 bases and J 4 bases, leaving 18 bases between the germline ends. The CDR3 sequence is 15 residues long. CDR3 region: CSAPRRGRSTGELFF. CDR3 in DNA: TGCAGTGCCCCCCGACGGGGGAGGAGCACCGGGGAGCTGTTTTTT.

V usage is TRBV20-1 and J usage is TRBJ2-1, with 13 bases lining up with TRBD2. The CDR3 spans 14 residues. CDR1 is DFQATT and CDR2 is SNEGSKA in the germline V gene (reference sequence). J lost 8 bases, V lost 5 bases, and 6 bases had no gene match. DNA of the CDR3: TGCAGTGCTGGGGGACTAGCGGGAAGGGATGAGCAGTTCTTC. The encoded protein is CSAGGLAGRDEQFF.

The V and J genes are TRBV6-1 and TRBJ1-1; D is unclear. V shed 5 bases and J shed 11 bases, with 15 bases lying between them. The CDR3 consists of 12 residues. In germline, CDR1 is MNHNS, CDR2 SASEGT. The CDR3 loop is CASSPRQVDAFF. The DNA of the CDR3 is TGTGCCAGCAGTCCACGCCAGGTTGACGCTTTCTTT.

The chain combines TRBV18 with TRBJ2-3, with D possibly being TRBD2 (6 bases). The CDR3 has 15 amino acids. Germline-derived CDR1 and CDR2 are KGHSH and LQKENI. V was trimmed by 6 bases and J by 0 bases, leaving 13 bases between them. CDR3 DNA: TGTGCCAGCTCCTCGGACTACCTTAGCACAGATACGCAGTATTTT. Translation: CASSSDYLSTDTQYF.

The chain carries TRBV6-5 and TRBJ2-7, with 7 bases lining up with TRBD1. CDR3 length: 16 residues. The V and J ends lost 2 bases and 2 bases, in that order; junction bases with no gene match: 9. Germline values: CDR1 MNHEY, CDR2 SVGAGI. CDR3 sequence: CASSYAFDRVTYEQYF. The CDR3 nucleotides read TGTGCCAGCAGTTACGCCTTTGACAGGGTAACCTACGAGCAGTACTTC.

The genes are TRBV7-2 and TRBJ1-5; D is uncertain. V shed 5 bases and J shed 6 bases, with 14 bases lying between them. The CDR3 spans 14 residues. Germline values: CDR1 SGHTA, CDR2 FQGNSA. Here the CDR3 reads CASSPSAERQPQHF. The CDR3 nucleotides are TGTGCCAGCAGCCCCTCGGCAGAACGTCAGCCCCAGCATTTT.

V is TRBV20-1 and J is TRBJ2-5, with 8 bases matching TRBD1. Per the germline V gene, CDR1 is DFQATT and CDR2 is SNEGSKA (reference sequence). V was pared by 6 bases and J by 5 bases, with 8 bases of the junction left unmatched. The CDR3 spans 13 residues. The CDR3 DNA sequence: TGCAGTGCCAACGGACAGGGCGGCGAGACCCAGTACTTC. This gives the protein CSANGQGGETQYF.

DNA for the CDR3: TGTGCCAGCAGCCCCCGCGCAACCGGGGTCCTCCAGGCTAACTATGGCTACACCTTC. Translating gives CASSPRATGVLQANYGYTF. The chain uses TRBV11-2 and TRBJ1-2; D is undetermined. CDR3 length: 19 amino acids. V lost 5 bases and J lost 0, with 25 bases in between. Germline V lookup: CDR1 SGHAT, CDR2 FQNNGV.

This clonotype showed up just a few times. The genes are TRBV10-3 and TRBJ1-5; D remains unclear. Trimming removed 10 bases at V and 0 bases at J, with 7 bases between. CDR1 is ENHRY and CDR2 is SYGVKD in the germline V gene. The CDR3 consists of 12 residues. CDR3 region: CATRDSNQPQHF. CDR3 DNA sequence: TGTGCCACCCGAGATAGCAATCAGCCCCAGCATTTT.

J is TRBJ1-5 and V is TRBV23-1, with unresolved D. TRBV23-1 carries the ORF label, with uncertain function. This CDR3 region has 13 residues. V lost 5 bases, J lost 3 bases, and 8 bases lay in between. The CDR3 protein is CASSDTSNQPQHF. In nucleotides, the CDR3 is TGCGCCAGCAGTGACACCTCCAATCAGCCCCAGCATTTT.

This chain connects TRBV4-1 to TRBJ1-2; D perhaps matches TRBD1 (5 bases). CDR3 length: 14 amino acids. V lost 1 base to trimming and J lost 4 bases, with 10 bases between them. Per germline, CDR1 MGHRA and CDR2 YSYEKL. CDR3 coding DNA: TGCGCCAGCAGCCAAGTCCGGGGGTCCTATGGCTACACCTTC. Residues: CASSQVRGSYGYTF.

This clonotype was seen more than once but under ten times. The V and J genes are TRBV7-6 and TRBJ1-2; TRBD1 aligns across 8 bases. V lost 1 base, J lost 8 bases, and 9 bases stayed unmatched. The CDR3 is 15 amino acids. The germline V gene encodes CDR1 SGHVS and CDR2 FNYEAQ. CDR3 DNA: TGTGCCAGCAGCTTAGACGCAGGGGGCGATTACGGCTACACCTTC. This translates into CASSLDAGGDYGYTF.

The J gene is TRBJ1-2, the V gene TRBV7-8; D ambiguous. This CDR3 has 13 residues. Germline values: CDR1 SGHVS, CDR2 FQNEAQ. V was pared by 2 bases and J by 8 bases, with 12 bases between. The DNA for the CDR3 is TGTGCCAGCAGCTTAAGGGATCTGAGCGGCTACACCTTC. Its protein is CASSLRDLSGYTF.

Here the CDR3 DNA reads TGTGCCACCAGTGACCGCCCCCTAGCGGGAGGTTTCGGGGAGCTGTTTTTT. It encodes CATSDRPLAGGFGELFF. This rearrangement joins TRBV24-1 to TRBJ2-2; 11 nucleotides line up with TRBD2. CDR3 length equals 17 residues. V dropped 4 bases and J dropped 7; count of bases not matched to a gene: 10. The germline V gene has CDR1 KGHDR and CDR2 SFDVKD.

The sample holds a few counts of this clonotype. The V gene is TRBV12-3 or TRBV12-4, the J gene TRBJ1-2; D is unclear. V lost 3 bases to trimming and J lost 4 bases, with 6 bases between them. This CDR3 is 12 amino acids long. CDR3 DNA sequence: TGTGCCAGCAGTTTGGGCAGCTATGGCTACACCTTC. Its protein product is CASSLGSYGYTF.

CDR3 region: CSASGAGVSTDTQYF. CDR3 sequence (DNA): TGCAGTGCTAGTGGAGCGGGGGTGAGCACAGATACGCAGTATTTT. The rearrangement uses TRBV20-1 and TRBJ2-3; 8 positions match TRBD2. Trimming took 3 bases from V and 0 from J; bases not matched to a gene: 5. The CDR3 runs 15 residues. The germline CDR1 and CDR2 sequences are DFQATT and SNEGSKA (reference sequence).

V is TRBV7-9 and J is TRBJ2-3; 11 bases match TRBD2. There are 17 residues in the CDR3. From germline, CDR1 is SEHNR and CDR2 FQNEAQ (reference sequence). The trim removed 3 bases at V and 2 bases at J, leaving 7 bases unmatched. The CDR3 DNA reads TGTGCCAGCAGCTTTATGGGACTAGCGGTCTCCACAGATACGCAGTATTTT. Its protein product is CASSFMGLAVSTDTQYF.

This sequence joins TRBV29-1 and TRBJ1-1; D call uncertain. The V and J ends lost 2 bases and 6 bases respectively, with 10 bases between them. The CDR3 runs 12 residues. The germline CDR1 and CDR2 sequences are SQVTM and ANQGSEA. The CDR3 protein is CSVENDGPEAFF. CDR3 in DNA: TGCAGCGTTGAAAACGATGGCCCTGAAGCTTTCTTT.

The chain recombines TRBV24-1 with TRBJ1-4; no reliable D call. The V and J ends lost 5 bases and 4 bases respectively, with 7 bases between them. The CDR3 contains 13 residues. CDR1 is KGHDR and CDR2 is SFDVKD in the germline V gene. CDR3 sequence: CATSGSYNEKLFF. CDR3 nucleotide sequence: TGTGCCACCAGTGGGTCATATAATGAAAAACTGTTTTTT.

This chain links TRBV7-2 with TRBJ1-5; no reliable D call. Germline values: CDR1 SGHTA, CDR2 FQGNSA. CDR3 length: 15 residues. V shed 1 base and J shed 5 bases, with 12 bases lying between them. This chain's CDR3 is CASSLGEAGHQPQHF. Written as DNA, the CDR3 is TGTGCCAGCAGCTTAGGAGAGGCAGGTCATCAGCCCCAGCATTTT.

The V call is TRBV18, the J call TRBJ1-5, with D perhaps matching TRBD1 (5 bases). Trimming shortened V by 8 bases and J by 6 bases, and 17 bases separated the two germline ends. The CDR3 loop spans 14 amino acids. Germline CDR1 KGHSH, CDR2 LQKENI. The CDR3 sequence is CASTNSPGGQPQHF. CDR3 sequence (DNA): TGTGCCAGCACGAACTCTCCGGGGGGTCAGCCCCAGCATTTT.